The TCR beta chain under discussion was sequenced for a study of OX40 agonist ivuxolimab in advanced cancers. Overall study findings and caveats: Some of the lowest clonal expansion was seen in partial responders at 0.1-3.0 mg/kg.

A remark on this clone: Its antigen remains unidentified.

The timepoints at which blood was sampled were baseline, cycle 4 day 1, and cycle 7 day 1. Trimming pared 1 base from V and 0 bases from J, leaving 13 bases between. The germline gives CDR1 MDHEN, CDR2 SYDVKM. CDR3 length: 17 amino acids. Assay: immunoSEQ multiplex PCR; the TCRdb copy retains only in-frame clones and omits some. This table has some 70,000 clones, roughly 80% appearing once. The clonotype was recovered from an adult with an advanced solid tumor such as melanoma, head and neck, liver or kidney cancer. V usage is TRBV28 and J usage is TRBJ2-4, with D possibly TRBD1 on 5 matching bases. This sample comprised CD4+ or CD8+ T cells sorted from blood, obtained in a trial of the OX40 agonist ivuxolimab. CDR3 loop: CASSLSQDGLAKNIQYF. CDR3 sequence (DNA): TGTGCCAGCAGTTTATCACAGGATGGTCTAGCCAAAAACATTCAGTACTTC. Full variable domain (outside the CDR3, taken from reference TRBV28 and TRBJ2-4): DVKVTQSSRYLVKRTGEKVFLECVQDMDHENMFWYRQDPGLGLRLIYFSYDVKMKEKGDIPEGYSVSREKKERFSLILESASTNQTSMYLCASSLSQDGLAKNIQYFGAGTRLSVL.